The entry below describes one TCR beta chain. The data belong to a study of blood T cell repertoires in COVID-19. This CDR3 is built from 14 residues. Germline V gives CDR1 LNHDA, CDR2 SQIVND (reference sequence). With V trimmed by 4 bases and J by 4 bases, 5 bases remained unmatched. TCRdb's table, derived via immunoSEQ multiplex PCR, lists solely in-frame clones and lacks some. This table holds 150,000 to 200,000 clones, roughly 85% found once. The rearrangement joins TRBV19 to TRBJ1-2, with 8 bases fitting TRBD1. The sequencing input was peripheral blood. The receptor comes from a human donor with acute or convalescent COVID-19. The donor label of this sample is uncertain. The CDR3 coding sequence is TGTGCCAGTAGTACGCGGGACAGGCGCTATGGCTACACCTTC. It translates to CASSTRDRRYGYTF.